These 25 T cell receptor beta chains came from one sample sequenced in a study of CD8 T cells in ankylosing spondylitis. Whole-study findings and limits: A TCR beta motif of several highly homologous variants seemed to mark ankylosing spondylitis blood.

These TCRs' antigens remain unknown. TCRdb re-analysed the 5' RACE reads in MiXCR, keeping a single row per CDR3 protein. Of a few hundred thousand distinct CDR3 sequences listed, more than 20% are singletons. Input material: blood, either unsorted or a sorted T cell fraction (not recorded which). These receptors were collected from a male donor with ankylosing spondylitis.

This clonotype was picked up a small number of times. This chain uses TRBV18 with TRBJ1-1; D ambiguous. Trimming pared 2 bases from V and 8 bases from J, leaving 6 bases between. Per the germline V gene, CDR1 is KGHSH and CDR2 is LQKENI. The CDR3 runs to 11 residues. The CDR3 is CASSPMMEAFF. As DNA, the CDR3 is TGTGCCAGCTCACCAATGATGGAAGCTTTCTTT.

The chain has TRBV5-1 and TRBJ2-2, with no clear D. CDR3 length: 14 amino acids. Trimming removed 0 bases at V and 7 bases at J, with 10 bases between. Germline V lookup: CDR1 SGHRS, CDR2 YFSETQ. CDR3 DNA: TGCGCCAGCAGCTTGGATGAAGGGTTCGGGGAGCTGTTTTTT. Translated: CASSLDEGFGELFF.

This clonotype was recorded a few times. This chain joins TRBV29-1 and TRBJ2-1; D perhaps matches TRBD2 (5 bases). The ends were cut back, 8 bases at V and 0 bases at J, with 11 bases in the middle. Germline V gene sequence: CDR1 SQVTM, CDR2 ANQGSEA. This CDR3 contains 13 residues. The CDR3 loop is CSLARDSYNEQFF. The CDR3 DNA reads as TGCAGCCTAGCCCGGGACTCCTACAATGAGCAGTTCTTC.

The CDR3: CATSNGLRSYNEQFF. DNA for the CDR3: TGTGCCACCTCAAACGGGCTTCGCTCCTACAATGAGCAGTTCTTC. This chain uses TRBV24-1 with TRBJ2-1; D gene ambiguous. CDR1 is KGHDR and CDR2 is SFDVKD in the germline V gene. V was shortened by 9 bases and J by 0 bases, with 14 bases between the two germline ends. The CDR3 runs 15 residues.

This clonotype came up a few times. CDR3 protein: CASSATGRTGELFF. CDR3 sequence (DNA): TGTGCCAGCAGTGCGACAGGAAGGACCGGGGAGCTGTTTTTT. V is TRBV12-3 or TRBV12-4 and J is TRBJ2-2; the D gene is possibly TRBD1 (6 bases). This CDR3 has 14 amino acids. V lost 5 bases and J lost 5, with 12 bases in between.

The rearrangement links TRBV6-1 to TRBJ2-5, with TRBD2 matching over 9 bases. Germline V gene lookup returns CDR1 MNHNS and CDR2 SASEGT. The CDR3 runs to 17 residues. The V and J ends lost 4 bases and 5 bases, in that order; junction bases with no gene match: 14. The CDR3 is CASSVRLAASSWETQYF. In DNA form, the CDR3 reads TGTGCCAGCAGTGTCCGACTAGCGGCCTCTTCTTGGGAGACCCAGTACTTC.

The V call is TRBV20-1, the J call TRBJ2-7; no definite D call. The ends were cut back, 6 bases at V and 5 bases at J, with 17 bases in the middle. Germline V CDR1 and CDR2: DFQATT, SNEGSKA (reference sequence). The CDR3 is 13 amino acids. The CDR3 nucleotides are TGCAGTGCCCCTGGCGAAGAACCCGACGAGCAGTACTTC. As protein: CSAPGEEPDEQYF.

In this sample, this clonotype turned up many times. The chain recombines TRBV28 with TRBJ2-3; D may be TRBD2 (6 bases). V lost 6 bases and J 4 bases, leaving 11 bases between the germline ends. From germline, CDR1 is MDHEN and CDR2 SYDVKM. This CDR3 comprises 13 residues. CDR3 region: CASSEGGADTQYF. The CDR3 nucleotides are TGTGCCAGCAGCGAGGGAGGTGCAGATACGCAGTATTTT.

This clonotype showed up just a few times. J is TRBJ2-1 and V is TRBV18; no clear D gene. Germline loops: CDR1 KGHSH, CDR2 LQKENI. V was pared by 1 base and J by 4 bases, with 5 bases between. The CDR3 length is 13 residues. The CDR3 nucleotides read TGTGCCAGCTCACCACAGGAGTACAATGAGCAGTTCTTC. Protein: CASSPQEYNEQFF.

A few counts support this clonotype. V gene TRBV25-1 combines with J gene TRBJ2-1; 13 nucleotides line up with TRBD2. The CDR3 extends over 16 amino acids. Germline CDR1 MGHDK, CDR2 SYGVNS. Trimming removed 4 bases from V and 4 bases from J; junction bases left unmatched: 4. CDR3 loop: CASSAALAGGYNEQFF. CDR3 bases: TGTGCCAGCAGTGCCGCACTAGCGGGAGGGTACAATGAGCAGTTCTTC.

The table lists this clonotype with a count of one. V gene TRBV3-1 combines with J gene TRBJ2-3; D remains ambiguous. Germline-derived CDR1 and CDR2 are LGHDT and YNNKEL (reference sequence). V was clipped by 1 base and J by 2 bases, with 13 bases between them. The CDR3 totals 16 residues. In DNA, the CDR3 is TGTGCCAGCAGCCAAGGGGTAAGCCCCTCCACAGATACGCAGTATTTT. It yields the protein CASSQGVSPSTDTQYF.

This clonotype was seen a few times. This rearrangement joins TRBV2 to TRBJ1-4; perhaps TRBD1 as D (5 bases). Trimming took 8 bases from V and 0 from J, leaving 16 bases between them. The CDR3 runs 16 residues. Germline V lookup: CDR1 SNHLY, CDR2 FYNNEI. CDR3 residues: CASARMGVATNEKLFF. The CDR3 region has the DNA TGTGCCAGCGCCCGAATGGGGGTTGCAACTAATGAAAAACTGTTTTTT.

The V gene is TRBV5-6, the J gene TRBJ2-7, with D possibly being TRBD2 (7 bases). V was pared by 4 bases and J by 2 bases, with 19 bases between. The length of the CDR3 is 16 residues. CDR1 SGHDT and CDR2 YYEEEE come from the germline V gene. The chain's CDR3 is CASSLGDGGPTYEQYF. Here the CDR3 DNA reads TGTGCCAGCAGCCTGGGGGACGGGGGGCCCACCTACGAGCAGTACTTC.

This clonotype was detected only a few times. V usage is TRBV12-5 and J usage is TRBJ1-6; no firm D call. The V gene's germline CDR1 is LGHNT and CDR2 FRNRAP. The CDR3 length is 13 residues. The V and J ends lost 3 bases and 7 bases respectively, with 7 bases between them. CDR3 residues: CASGLEENSPLHF. DNA for the CDR3: TGTGCTAGTGGTTTAGAGGAAAATTCACCCCTCCACTTT.

The CDR3 here is CASRSPWDRGTGELFF. In DNA, the CDR3 is TGTGCCAGCAGATCGCCTTGGGACAGGGGCACCGGGGAGCTGTTTTTT. V and J are TRBV7-2 and TRBJ2-2, with 10 bases lining up with TRBD1. The ends lost 6 bases at V and 4 bases at J; junction bases unmatched: 8. The CDR3 totals 16 residues. Germline CDR1 is SGHTA and CDR2 is FQGNSA.

This clonotype has just a few counts. The chain employs TRBV20-1 and TRBJ2-7; weak D call: TRBD1 (6 bases). The V gene lost 3 bases and the J gene lost 2 bases, with 14 bases spanning the gap. Germline CDR1 is DFQATT and CDR2 is SNEGSKA (reference sequence). The CDR3 has 14 amino acids. CDR3 nucleotides: TGCAGTGCTAGTGACCCGAGGGGGACCTACGAGCAGTACTTC. Translation gives CSASDPRGTYEQYF.

V usage is TRBV20-1 and J usage is TRBJ2-3, with 10 bases aligning to TRBD1. V was clipped by 3 bases and J by 4 bases; unmatched bases: 4. CDR3 length: 14 residues. CDR1 is DFQATT, CDR2 SNEGSKA, per germline (reference sequence). CDR3 nucleotide sequence: TGCAGTGCTAGTTGGGACAGGGGACCAGATACGCAGTATTTT. It is translated as CSASWDRGPDTQYF.

The chain employs TRBV29-1 and TRBJ1-2; TRBD1 aligns across 7 bases. V trimming: 7 bases; J trimming: 7 bases; junction bases outside the gene matches: 9. This CDR3 comprises 12 residues. From germline, CDR1 is SQVTM and CDR2 ANQGSEA. The CDR3 bases are TGCAGCGCGATAGGGACAGTTGGTGGCTACACCTTC. Protein product: CSAIGTVGGYTF.

This clonotype appeared a few times. This chain joins TRBV7-2 and TRBJ2-3, with 9 bases matching TRBD2. Losses at the gene ends were 4 bases for V and 5 bases for J; bases not matched to a gene: 13. In germline, CDR1 is SGHTA, CDR2 FQGNSA. The CDR3 length is 17 residues. The DNA of the CDR3 is TGTGCCAGCAGCTCCGGGGTCCTAGCGGGAATTGTAGATACGCAGTATTTT. It yields the protein CASSSGVLAGIVDTQYF.

This clonotype was counted a few times. The V and J genes are TRBV6-2 or TRBV6-3 and TRBJ2-2; D gene ambiguous. V lost 10 bases, J lost 6 bases, and 18 bases lay in between. The CDR3 is made up of 14 amino acids. Germline loops: CDR1 MNHEY, CDR2 SVGEGT. CDR3 DNA: TGTGCCACCCATACGGATGTTCTCGCCGGGGAGCTGTTTTTT. The encoded protein is CATHTDVLAGELFF.

The chain has TRBV5-1 and TRBJ2-6; D may correspond to TRBD1 or TRBD2 (5 bases each). Deletions cut 4 bases from V and 0 bases from J, with 8 bases between. CDR1 is SGHRS and CDR2 is YFSETQ in the germline V gene. This CDR3 contains 15 residues. CDR3 nucleotide sequence: TGCGCCAGCAGCCAGAGGGGCTCTGGGGCCAACGTCCTGACTTTC. Amino acid sequence: CASSQRGSGANVLTF. The complete variable domain, with remaining parts taken from reference TRBV5-1 and TRBJ2-6, reads KAGVTQTPRYLIKTRGQQVTLSCSPISGHRSVSWYQQTPGQGLQFLFEYFSETQRNKGNFPGRFSGRQFSNSRSEMNVSTLELGDSALYLCASSQRGSGANVLTFGAGSRLTVL.

The chain recombines TRBV6-2 or TRBV6-3 with TRBJ2-7; 14 bases are shared with TRBD2. The V gene end was trimmed by 0 bases and the J gene end by 4 bases; junction bases not matched to a gene: 11. CDR3 size: 19 residues. Germline CDR1 reads MNHEY; CDR2 reads SVGEGT. CDR3 amino acids: CASSYSTGTSGRLMYEQYF. The CDR3 DNA follows: TGTGCCAGCAGTTACTCGACAGGGACTAGCGGGAGACTTATGTACGAGCAGTACTTC.

This clonotype occurred a few times. V and J are TRBV15 and TRBJ2-3, with D unresolved. V lost 2 bases and J 4 bases, leaving 10 bases between the germline ends. The CDR3 totals 14 residues. Per germline, CDR1 LNHNV and CDR2 YYDKDF (reference sequence). The CDR3 DNA reads as TGTGCCACCAGCAGAAGAATGCTGGCAGATACGCAGTATTTT. The encoded protein is CATSRRMLADTQYF.

This clonotype was seen a few times. The V gene is TRBV6-2 or TRBV6-3, the J gene TRBJ1-4; D unresolved. The CDR3 is 15 amino acids. V lost 6 bases and J 0 bases, leaving 11 bases between the germline ends. Germline CDR1 MNHEY, CDR2 SVGEGT. As DNA, the CDR3 is TGTGCCAGCAGCCAGAATACCGCAACTAATGAAAAACTGTTTTTT. Residues: CASSQNTATNEKLFF.

This chain links TRBV4-1 with TRBJ2-7, with TRBD2 matching 8 bases. After removal of 0 bases from V and 7 bases from J, the junction contained 8 bases not matched to a gene. The CDR3 length is 15 residues. CDR1 MGHRA and CDR2 YSYEKL come from the germline V gene. For the CDR3, the DNA is TGCGCCAGCAGCCAAGAGTCTCTCCTAGCGGGTGAGCAGTACTTC. Translation: CASSQESLLAGEQYF.